These 24 T cell receptor beta chains were all obtained from the same sample, sequenced in a study of T-cell memory formation after mild COVID-19. One entry per CDR3 protein, called by TCRdb with MiXCR from the 5' RACE reads. The data hold about 410,000 distinct CDR3 sequences, with 20% to 30% observed a single time. The sample taken for sequencing was PBMCs or a T cell subset sorted from them (not recorded which). The receptors were sampled from an adult woman who had mild COVID-19 (a few samples of this study predate the infection). Cell type and time point are not known.

This clonotype was found a few times. The rearrangement links TRBV29-1 to TRBJ2-3; a possible D gene is TRBD1 (6 bases). The CDR3 is 14 residues long. CDR1 is SQVTM and CDR2 is ANQGSEA in the germline V gene. Trimming removed 6 bases from V and 1 base from J, with 14 bases in between. The CDR3 DNA follows: TGCAGCGTGGTACAGGGTACGGGCACAGATACGCAGTATTTT. This gives the protein CSVVQGTGTDTQYF.

This clonotype showed up just a few times. The V call is TRBV29-1, the J call TRBJ2-1; TRBD1 matches at 10 bases. The CDR3 extends over 12 amino acids. Trimming took 7 bases from V and 8 from J; bases not matched to a gene: 5. Germline CDR1 and CDR2: SQVTM and ANQGSEA. CDR3 DNA: TGCAGCGCCCGGGACAGGGGCCATGAGCAGTTCTTC. Encoded protein: CSARDRGHEQFF.

This clonotype occurred a few times. V and J are TRBV5-1 and TRBJ2-3; D might be TRBD2 (6 bases). Germline values: CDR1 SGHRS, CDR2 YFSETQ. The V end lost 0 bases, the J end lost 1 base, and 9 bases lay between the germline ends. The CDR3 is made up of 15 amino acids. CDR3 residues: CASSLEVAGTDTQYF. The CDR3 DNA sequence: TGCGCCAGCAGCTTGGAGGTAGCGGGCACAGATACGCAGTATTTT.

The V and J genes are TRBV20-1 and TRBJ2-1; 8 positions agree with TRBD2. Per the germline V gene, CDR1 is DFQATT and CDR2 is SNEGSKA (reference sequence). With 8 bases clipped from V and 7 bases from J, the junction kept 10 bases outside the gene matches. This CDR3 is 13 amino acids long. This CDR3 is CSQASPGGNEQFF. The CDR3 nucleotides are TGCAGTCAGGCCTCCCCGGGGGGGAATGAGCAGTTCTTC.

J is TRBJ2-3 and V is TRBV5-6; D remains unclear. CDR1 and CDR2 (germline): SGHDT, YYEEEE. V was pared by 6 bases and J by 1 base, with 12 bases between. This CDR3 comprises 14 residues. In DNA form, the CDR3 reads TGTGCCAGCACCCCACCGGGCGGCACAGATACGCAGTATTTT. The encoded protein is CASTPPGGTDTQYF.

The rearrangement joins TRBV6-2 or TRBV6-3 to TRBJ1-6; maybe TRBD1 (6 bases). The CDR3 loop spans 15 amino acids. Trimming took off 6 bases at V and 10 bases at J, with 19 bases between the two ends. CDR1 and CDR2 (germline): MNHEY, SVGEGT. CDR3 loop: CASSPTGRGKSPLHF. CDR3 DNA: TGTGCCAGCAGCCCTACAGGGAGAGGAAAATCACCCCTCCACTTT.

The chain couples TRBV7-2 to TRBJ2-1, with 8 bases lining up with TRBD1. There are 15 residues in the CDR3. J was trimmed by 2 bases and V by 5 bases; bases with no gene match: 5. Germline V CDR1 and CDR2: SGHTA, FQGNSA. The CDR3 DNA is TGTGCCAGCAGCGGACAGGGAGGCGCCTACAATGAGCAGTTCTTC. It translates to CASSGQGGAYNEQFF.

This clonotype was counted a few times. V is TRBV9 and J is TRBJ1-5, with D perhaps matching TRBD1 (6 bases). Germline loops: CDR1 SGDLS, CDR2 YYNGEE. The CDR3 is 15 amino acids. Trimming stripped 4 bases from V and 2 bases from J, with 13 bases between. CDR3 in amino acids: CASSLMDSGNQPQHF. CDR3 bases: TGTGCCAGCAGCTTAATGGACAGCGGCAATCAGCCCCAGCATTTT.

The chain joins TRBV20-1 to TRBJ2-3; possible D gene TRBD2, 6 bases. The CDR3 sequence is 13 residues long. Germline loops: CDR1 DFQATT, CDR2 SNEGSKA (reference sequence). V was cut by 4 bases and J by 6 bases, with 14 bases left in between. The CDR3 DNA follows: TGCAGTGCTAAAGGGACTCCCCCTGATACGCAGTATTTT. Translation: CSAKGTPPDTQYF.

The chain carries TRBV12-3 or TRBV12-4 and TRBJ1-5; D uncertain. CDR3 length: 14 amino acids. The V and J ends lost 6 bases and 3 bases respectively, with 12 bases between them. The CDR3 protein is CASRLDGYNQPQHF. The CDR3 region has the DNA TGTGCCAGCAGACTGGACGGCTACAATCAGCCCCAGCATTTT.

This chain joins TRBV24-1 and TRBJ2-1; 11 nucleotides align to TRBD2. V dropped 3 bases and J dropped 2; count of bases not matched to a gene: 5. The CDR3 loop spans 17 amino acids. Germline V CDR1 and CDR2: KGHDR, SFDVKD. For the CDR3, the DNA is TGTGCCACCAGTGATCCGACTAGCGGGAACCCCTACAATGAGCAGTTCTTC. This translates into CATSDPTSGNPYNEQFF.

A few counts support this clonotype. V usage is TRBV5-1 and J usage is TRBJ2-3; D unclear. Germline lookup yields CDR1 SGHRS and CDR2 YFSETQ. The CDR3 contains 14 residues. Trimming shortened V by 2 bases and J by 4 bases, and 11 bases separated the two germline ends. The CDR3 is CASSFLGSPDTQYF. CDR3 coding DNA: TGCGCCAGCAGCTTCCTAGGCTCTCCAGATACGCAGTATTTT.

In its sample, this clonotype was seen once. The CDR3 coding sequence is TGTGCCAGCAGCCAAGGAGGGGGCCCCCAAGAGACCCAGTACTTC. Translation gives CASSQGGGPQETQYF. The J gene is TRBJ2-5, the V gene TRBV7-9; tentative D call: TRBD1 (7 bases). This CDR3 region has 15 residues. V gave up 5 bases and J gave up 1 base, with 14 bases separating them. The germline gives CDR1 SEHNR, CDR2 FQNEAQ (reference sequence).

The rearrangement uses TRBV3-1 and TRBJ2-3; TRBD2 agrees at 10 bases. With V trimmed by 5 bases and J by 7 bases, 9 bases remained unmatched. The CDR3 covers 15 residues. CDR1 and CDR2 from the germline V gene are LGHDT and YNNKEL (reference sequence). The CDR3 loop reads CASSEAGGPGNTQYF. The CDR3 coding sequence is TGTGCCAGCAGCGAAGCGGGGGGGCCGGGGAATACGCAGTATTTT.

This chain joins TRBV2 and TRBJ1-1; D remains unclear. Germline lookup yields CDR1 SNHLY and CDR2 FYNNEI. The CDR3 sequence is 13 residues long. Trimming left V 6 bases short and J 1 base short, with 9 bases between. The CDR3 DNA sequence: TGTGCCAGCAGACCTCCAGCGAACACTGAAGCTTTCTTT. This gives the protein CASRPPANTEAFF.

The V and J genes are TRBV4-2 and TRBJ2-7; TRBD2 matches 10 bases. Trimming removed 0 bases from V and 5 bases from J; junction bases left unmatched: 19. CDR1 is LGHNA and CDR2 is YNFKEQ in the germline V gene. CDR3 size: 20 residues. CDR3 protein: CASSQDKASAEREGHHEQYF. As DNA, the CDR3 is TGTGCCAGCAGCCAAGATAAGGCTTCCGCCGAGCGGGAGGGCCACCACGAGCAGTACTTC.

This chain links TRBV5-1 with TRBJ2-3; 8 bases fit TRBD1. Per germline, CDR1 SGHRS and CDR2 YFSETQ. This CDR3 is 16 amino acids long. The junction had 9 bases not matched to a gene; V was cut back by 4 bases and J by 2 bases. CDR3 residues: CASSPGQGGTTDTQYF. DNA for the CDR3: TGCGCCAGCAGCCCCGGACAGGGTGGTACCACAGATACGCAGTATTTT. The entire variable domain, with the rest obtained from reference TRBV5-1 and TRBJ2-3, is as follows: KAGVTQTPRYLIKTRGQQVTLSCSPISGHRSVSWYQQTPGQGLQFLFEYFSETQRNKGNFPGRFSGRQFSNSRSEMNVSTLELGDSALYLCASSPGQGGTTDTQYFGPGTRLTVL.

This clonotype was picked up a small number of times. The chain recombines TRBV5-1 with TRBJ2-1, with D possibly matching TRBD1 (5 bases). The CDR3 totals 12 residues. V shed 0 bases and J shed 10 bases, with 8 bases lying between them. Germline V gene data show CDR1 as SGHRS and CDR2 as YFSETQ. DNA of the CDR3: TGCGCCAGCAGCTTGGCCAACAGGGAGCAGTTCTTC. Encoded protein: CASSLANREQFF.

This clonotype was seen a single time. The chain is built from TRBV27 and TRBJ2-7, with TRBD1 matching 7 bases. Germline values: CDR1 MNHEY, CDR2 SMNVEV (reference sequence). With V trimmed by 5 bases and J by 3 bases, 4 bases remained unmatched. The CDR3 covers 13 residues. CDR3 nucleotide sequence: TGTGCCAGCAGTAACTACAGGGGCTACGAGCAGTACTTC. Residues: CASSNYRGYEQYF.

This clonotype was seen repeatedly, ten times or more. The rearrangement links TRBV5-1 to TRBJ2-7; TRBD1 matches at 8 bases. Germline CDR1 is SGHRS and CDR2 is YFSETQ. This CDR3 has 13 amino acids. The junction had 1 base not matched to a gene; V was cut back by 5 bases and J by 0 bases. The CDR3 reads CASRGQDSYEQYF. The CDR3 DNA sequence: TGCGCCAGCAGGGGACAGGACTCCTACGAGCAGTACTTC.

The chain recombines TRBV7-2 with TRBJ2-1, with TRBD2 identical over 13 bases. The V and J ends lost 5 bases and 10 bases, in that order; junction bases with no gene match: 14. CDR3 length equals 17 residues. Germline V lookup: CDR1 SGHTA, CDR2 FQGNSA. The CDR3 bases are TGTGCCAGCAGCGAAAAACTAGCGGGAGGGCCGTTGAGGGAGCAGTTCTTC. Protein sequence: CASSEKLAGGPLREQFF. The entire variable domain, with the rest obtained from reference TRBV7-2 and TRBJ2-1, is as follows: GAGVSQSPSNKVTEKGKDVELRCDPISGHTALYWYRQSLGQGLEFLIYFQGNSAPDKSGLPSDRFSAERTGGSVSTLTIQRTQQEDSAVYLCASSEKLAGGPLREQFFGPGTRLTVL.

The V call is TRBV13, the J call TRBJ2-7, with 13 bases lining up with TRBD2. This CDR3 contains 15 residues. V gave up 5 bases and J gave up 7 bases; unmatched junction bases: 8. Germline lookup yields CDR1 PRHDT and CDR2 FYEKMQ (reference sequence). CDR3 sequence reads: CASSLLTSGRREQYF. CDR3 bases: TGTGCCAGCAGCCTCCTGACTAGCGGGAGGAGGGAGCAGTACTTC.

This clonotype occurred a few times. The chain joins TRBV20-1 to TRBJ1-1; TRBD1 matches 7 bases. CDR3 size: 16 residues. J was trimmed by 0 bases and V by 0 bases; bases with no gene match: 7. CDR1 and CDR2 from the germline V gene are DFQATT and SNEGSKA (reference sequence). The CDR3 sequence: CSARDWAGGLNTEAFF. In DNA form, the CDR3 reads TGCAGTGCTAGAGATTGGGCAGGGGGGTTGAACACTGAAGCTTTCTTT.

This clonotype was counted between two and nine times. The V call is TRBV7-9, the J call TRBJ2-4; D may be TRBD1 (5 bases). This CDR3 has 12 residues. Trimming removed 10 bases from V and 1 base from J, with 8 bases in between. CDR1 SEHNR and CDR2 FQNEAQ come from the germline V gene (reference sequence). The CDR3 DNA is TGTGCCACCCCAGGGGCCAAAAACATTCAGTACTTC. Translation: CATPGAKNIQYF.